This T cell receptor beta chain was captured in a study of control samples from healthy donors and cancer patients. This CDR3 comprises 15 residues. CDR1 and CDR2 (germline): SGHKS, YYEKEE (reference sequence). Trimming removed 4 bases from V and 8 bases from J, with 21 bases in between. TCRdb's table, derived via immunoSEQ multiplex PCR, lists solely in-frame clones and lacks some. The table records fewer than 200,000 clones, roughly 89% of them present only once. The sequenced sample consisted of blood. The V gene is TRBV5-5, the J gene TRBJ1-2; D may be TRBD1 (5 bases). The clonotype was recovered from a woman between 45 and 65 years old in good health. The CDR3 sequence is CASSPRDGPPGGYTF. For the CDR3, the DNA is TGTGCCAGCAGCCCTCGGGACGGGCCCCCGGGGGGCTACACCTTC.